In this sample, the clone carrying this T cell receptor (beta chain) turned up many times. Its antigen remains unidentified. Each CDR3 protein gets one entry after TCRdb re-called the reads with MiXCR. The table includes about 490,000 distinct CDR3 sequences, about 25% detected once. The data derive from a study of T cell repertoires in cytomegalovirus infection. Study details: Both a matching HLA type and CMV infection were indicated by public TCR beta signatures.

Trimming shortened V by 4 bases and J by 3 bases, and 7 bases separated the two germline ends. This CDR3 has 13 residues. Regarding the study as a whole: The cumulative frequency of public TCR beta families distinguished individuals who carried CMV together with the relevant HLA. The ex vivo response was dominated by HLA-C-restricted CMV-specific TCR beta clonotypes.

The material sequenced was PBMCs. The chain combines TRBV12-3 or TRBV12-4 with TRBJ1-5, with D possibly TRBD1 on 5 matching bases. The TCR originated in a human donor in good health (CMV status not recorded). Some clones in this sample may be carry-over from other donors' samples. Written as DNA, the CDR3 is TGTGCCAGCAGTTGGGGGGACAATCAGCCCCAGCATTTT. Its protein is CASSWGDNQPQHF.